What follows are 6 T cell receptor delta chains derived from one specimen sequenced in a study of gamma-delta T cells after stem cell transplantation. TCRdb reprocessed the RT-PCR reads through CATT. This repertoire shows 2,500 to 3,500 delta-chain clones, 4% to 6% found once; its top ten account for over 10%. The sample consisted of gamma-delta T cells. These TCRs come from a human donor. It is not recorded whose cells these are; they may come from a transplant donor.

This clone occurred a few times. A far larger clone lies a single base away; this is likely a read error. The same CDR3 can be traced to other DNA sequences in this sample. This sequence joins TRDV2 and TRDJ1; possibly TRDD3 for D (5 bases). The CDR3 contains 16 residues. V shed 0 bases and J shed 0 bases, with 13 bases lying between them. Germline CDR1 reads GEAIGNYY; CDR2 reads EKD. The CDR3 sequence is CACDTVGTKYTDKLIF. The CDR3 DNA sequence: TGTGCCTGTGACACCGTGGGGACTAAATACACCGATAAACTCATCTTT.

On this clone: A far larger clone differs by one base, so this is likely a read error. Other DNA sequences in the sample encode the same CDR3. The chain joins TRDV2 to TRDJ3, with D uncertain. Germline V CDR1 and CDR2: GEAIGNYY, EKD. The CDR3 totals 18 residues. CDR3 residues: CACDTAVPSSWDTRQMFF. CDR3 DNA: TGTGCCTGCGACACTGCGGTCCCCAGCTCCTGGGACACCCGACAGATGTTTTTC.

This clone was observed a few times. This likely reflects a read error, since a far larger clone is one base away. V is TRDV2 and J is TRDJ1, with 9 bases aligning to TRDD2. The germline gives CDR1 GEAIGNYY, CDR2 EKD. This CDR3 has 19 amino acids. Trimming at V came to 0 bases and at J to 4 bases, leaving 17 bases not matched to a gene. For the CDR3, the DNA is TGTGCCTGTGACACCCACCTTCCTACAATCCGTGGGGGCTACGATAAACTCATCTTT. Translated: CACDTHLPTIRGGYDKLIF.

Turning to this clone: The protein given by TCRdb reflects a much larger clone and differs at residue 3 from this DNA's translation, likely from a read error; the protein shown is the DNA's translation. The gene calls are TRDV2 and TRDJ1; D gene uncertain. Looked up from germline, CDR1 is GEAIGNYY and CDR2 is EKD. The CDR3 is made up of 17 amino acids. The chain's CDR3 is CARDTVGRHIATDKLIF. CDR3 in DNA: TGTGCCCGTGACACCGTTGGCCGACACATAGCTACCGATAAACTCATCTTT.

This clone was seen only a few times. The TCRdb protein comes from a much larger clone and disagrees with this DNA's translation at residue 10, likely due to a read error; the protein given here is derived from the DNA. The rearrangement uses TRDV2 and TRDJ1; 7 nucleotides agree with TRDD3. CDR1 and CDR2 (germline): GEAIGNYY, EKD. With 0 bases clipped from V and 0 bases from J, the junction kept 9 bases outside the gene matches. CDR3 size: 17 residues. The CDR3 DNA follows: TGTGCCTGTGACACCCTCCGTACTGGGGTTCACACCGATAAACTCATCTTT. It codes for CACDTLRTGVHTDKLIF.

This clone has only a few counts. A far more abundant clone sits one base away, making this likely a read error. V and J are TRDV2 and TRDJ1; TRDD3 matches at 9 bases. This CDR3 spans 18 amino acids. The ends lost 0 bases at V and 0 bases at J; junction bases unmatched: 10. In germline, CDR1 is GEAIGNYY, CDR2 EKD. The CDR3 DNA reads TGTGCCTGTGACACCGTTGGGGATACGCCACTCGACACCGATAAACTCATCTTT. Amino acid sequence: CACDTVGDTPLDTDKLIF.